This TCR beta chain was captured by sequencing in a study of identical twins. This CDR3 has 15 residues. V lost 1 base, J lost 0 bases, and 9 bases lay in between. A universal primer site was added by template switching, and unique molecular identifiers were carried by the cDNA. A single record per CDR3 protein comes from TCRdb applying MiXCR to the 5' RACE reads. The repertoire has roughly 250,000 distinct CDR3 sequences, 11% to 15% of them found once; the top ten carry approximately 8.8%. This chain joins TRBV12-3 or TRBV12-4 and TRBJ1-1; the D is unclear. The source material was memory (CD45RO+) T cells sorted from blood. This receptor was obtained from a woman aged 18 to 35 in good health. CDR3 DNA: TGTGCCAGCAGTTTAGGACGCGGGCTGAACACTGAAGCTTTCTTT. Translating it yields CASSLGRGLNTEAFF.